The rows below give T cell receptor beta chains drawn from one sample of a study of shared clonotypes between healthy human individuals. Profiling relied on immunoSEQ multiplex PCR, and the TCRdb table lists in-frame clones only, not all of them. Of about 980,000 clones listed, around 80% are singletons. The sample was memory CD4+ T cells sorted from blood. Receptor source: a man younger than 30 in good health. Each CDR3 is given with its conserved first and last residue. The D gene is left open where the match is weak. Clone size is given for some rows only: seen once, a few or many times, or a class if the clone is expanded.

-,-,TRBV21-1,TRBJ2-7,CASSKAPRQALWLAGVYEQYF,TGTGCCAGCAGCAAAGCCCCTCGACAGGCCTTATGGCTAGCGGGAGTCTACGAGCAGTACTTC
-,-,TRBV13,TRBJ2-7,CASSLGQGGEQYF,TGTGCCAGCAGCTTAGGACAGGGAGGCGAGCAGTACTTC
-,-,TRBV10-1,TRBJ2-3,CASSESLGGADTQYF,TGCGCCAGCAGTGAGTCCCTTGGCGGAGCAGATACGCAGTATTTT
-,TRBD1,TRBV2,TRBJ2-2,CASTEGQGGTGELFF,TGTGCCAGCACCGAGGGACAGGGTGGAACCGGGGAGCTGTTTTTT
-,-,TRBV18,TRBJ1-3,CASSPDGYSGNTIYF,TGTGCCAGCTCACCAGACGGTTACTCTGGAAACACCATATATTTT
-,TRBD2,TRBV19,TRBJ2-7,CASSSSGGAISEQYF,TGTGCCAGTAGTTCCTCGGGGGGGGCCATAAGCGAGCAGTACTTC
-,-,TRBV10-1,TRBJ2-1,CASSRSGVGEQFF,TGCGCCAGCTCAAGGAGTGGGGTAGGTGAGCAGTTCTTC
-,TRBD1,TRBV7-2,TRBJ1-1,CASSSPGQGYTEAFF,TGTGCCAGCAGCTCACCGGGACAGGGGTACACTGAAGCTTTCTTT
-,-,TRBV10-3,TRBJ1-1,CAIRNAVEANTEAFF,TGTGCCATCAGGAACGCCGTGGAGGCGAACACTGAAGCTTTCTTT
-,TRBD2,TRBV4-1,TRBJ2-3,CASSQVAGGPETQYF,TGCGCCAGCAGCCAAGTCGCGGGGGGGCCTGAAACGCAGTATTTT
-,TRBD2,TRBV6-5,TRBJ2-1,CASSLTSGTYNEQFF,TGTGCCAGCAGTTTGACTAGCGGGACCTACAATGAGCAGTTCTTC
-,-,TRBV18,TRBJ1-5,CASSPGQINQPQHF,TGTGCCAGCTCACCTGGACAGATCAATCAGCCCCAGCATTTT
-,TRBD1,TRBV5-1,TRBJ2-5,CASSPLTGGRSETQYF,TGCGCCAGCAGCCCATTGACAGGGGGCAGATCGGAGACCCAGTACTTC
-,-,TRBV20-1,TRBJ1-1,CSALYTEAFF,TGCAGTGCCTTATACACTGAAGCTTTCTTT
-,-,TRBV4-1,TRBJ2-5,CASSQPATFQETQYF,TGCGCCAGCAGCCAACCCGCGACCTTCCAAGAGACCCAGTACTTC
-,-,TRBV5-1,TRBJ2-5,CASSPEQETQYF,TGCGCCAGCAGCCCGGAACAAGAGACCCAGTACTTC
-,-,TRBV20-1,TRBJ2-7,CSATLLDEQYF,TGCAGTGCTACCCTTCTAGACGAGCAGTACTTC
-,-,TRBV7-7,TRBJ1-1,CASSLQINTEAFF,TGTGCTAGCAGTCTCCAAATTAACACTGAAGCTTTCTTT
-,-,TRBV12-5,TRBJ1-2,CASGAPGILYGYTF,TGTGCTAGTGGGGCCCCCGGGATCCTCTATGGCTACACCTTC
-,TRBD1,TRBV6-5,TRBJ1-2,CASSRSTGSGYGYTF,TGTGCCAGCAGCCGCTCGACAGGGAGTGGCTATGGCTACACCTTC
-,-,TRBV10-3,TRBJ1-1,CAIKGQNTEAFF,TGTGCCATCAAGGGTCAGAACACTGAAGCTTTCTTT
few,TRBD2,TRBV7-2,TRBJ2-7,CASSPSGGYEQYF,TGTGCCAGCAGCCCCTCGGGAGGCTACGAGCAGTACTTC
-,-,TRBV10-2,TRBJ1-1,CASSPDATEAFF,TGCGCCAGCAGTCCTGATGCGACTGAAGCTTTCTTT
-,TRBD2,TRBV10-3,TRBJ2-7,CAISDLTSGYEQYF,TGTGCCATCAGTGATCTCACTAGCGGCTACGAGCAGTACTTC
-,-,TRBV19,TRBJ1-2,CASSIWGTANYGYTF,TGTGCCAGTAGTATCTGGGGGACGGCTAACTATGGCTACACCTTC
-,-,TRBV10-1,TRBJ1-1,CASSPGAGNTEAFF,TGCGCCAGCAGCCCCGGGGCCGGGAACACTGAAGCTTTCTTT
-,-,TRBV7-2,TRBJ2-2,CASSRGGGVSGELFF,TGTGCCAGCAGCCGAGGTGGGGGCGTTAGCGGGGAGCTGTTTTTT
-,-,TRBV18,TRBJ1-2,CASSPPNSEVYGYTF,TGTGCCAGCTCACCACCTAACAGTGAAGTCTATGGCTACACCTTC
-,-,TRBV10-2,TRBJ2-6,CASSESGGVANVLTF,TGCGCCAGCAGTGAGTCGGGGGGTGTGGCCAACGTCCTGACTTTC
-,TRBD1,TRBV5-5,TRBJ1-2,CASRLGQGSSNYGYTF,TGTGCCAGCAGATTGGGACAGGGATCTTCTAACTATGGCTACACCTTC